The source of this T cell receptor beta chain is a study of lymphopenia after photon versus proton radiotherapy. Study-level results: Oligoclonal CD8+ Temra expansion after nadir drove photon patients' diversity drop. Post-nadir TCR diversity decline inversely tracked overall survival among those who died. Under photons, naive T cells and diversity fell while effector/memory populations rose. Only patients who died were analyzed for survival; proton advantage is unproven.

Concerning this clone: No antigen is known for it.

Using immunoSEQ multiplex PCR, the repertoire was profiled, and TCRdb retains in-frame clones only, with some absent. The table lists approximately 9,100 clones, 85% to 90% of them singletons. The V gene's germline CDR1 is SGHRS and CDR2 YFSETQ. V lost 4 bases, J lost 7 bases, and 15 bases lay in between. The CDR3 length is 13 residues. The sample consisted of peripheral blood, taken from a patient treated with photon-based radiotherapy. This receptor was taken from a man aged 80 or over with cholangiocarcinoma. The chain is built from TRBV5-1 and TRBJ2-7; tentative D call: TRBD1 (6 bases). The CDR3 DNA sequence: TGCGCCAGCAGCGCTGACAGGTCGAGGGAGCAGTACTTC. Its protein is CASSADRSREQYF.